The 32 T cell receptor beta chains in this list originate from one sample, sequenced in a study of beta chain features in type 1 diabetes. Expressed TCRB transcripts were sequenced because the entire RNA isolate underwent reverse transcription. TCRdb's table, derived via immunoSEQ multiplex PCR, lists solely in-frame clones and lacks some. Among about 450,000 clones listed, over 10% were seen once. Sequencing used naive CD4+ T cells from blood. These receptors all stem from a woman aged 18-29 years in good health.

This chain joins TRBV11-1 and TRBJ2-3; D perhaps matches TRBD1 (6 bases). Germline V gives CDR1 SGHAT, CDR2 FQDESV (reference sequence). CDR3 size: 15 residues. Trimming removed 3 bases from V and 3 bases from J, with 13 bases in between. CDR3 protein: CASSFYRVSTDTQYF. In nucleotides, the CDR3 is TGTGCCAGCAGCTTCTACAGGGTCAGTACAGATACGCAGTATTTT.

The chain employs TRBV29-1 and TRBJ2-1, with TRBD2 matching 8 bases. The CDR3 runs to 16 residues. Looked up from germline, CDR1 is SQVTM and CDR2 is ANQGSEA. Germline trimming cut 4 bases from V and 7 bases from J; bases unmatched to any gene: 15. The CDR3 region is CSVVGAREGFGNEQFF. The CDR3 DNA reads TGCAGCGTTGTGGGGGCACGGGAGGGTTTTGGAAATGAGCAGTTCTTC.

This clone was seen more than once but under ten times. The chain combines TRBV20-1 with TRBJ1-2, with 8 bases fitting TRBD1. Germline assignment: CDR1 DFQATT and CDR2 SNEGSKA (reference sequence). Unmatched junction bases numbered 4, after V lost 2 bases and J lost 11 bases. The CDR3 loop spans 11 amino acids. The CDR3 sequence is CSARSDREYTF. In DNA form, the CDR3 reads TGCAGTGCTAGATCGGACAGGGAGTACACCTTC.

The genes are TRBV5-1 and TRBJ2-3, with D uncertain. CDR3 size: 13 residues. Germline CDR1 reads SGHRS; CDR2 reads YFSETQ. The V and J ends lost 0 bases and 6 bases respectively, with 8 bases between them. The DNA of the CDR3 is TGCGCCAGCAGCTTGGCTCCGGAGGATACGCAGTATTTT. It codes for CASSLAPEDTQYF.

The chain joins TRBV6-6 to TRBJ2-7; 13 bases map to TRBD2. CDR1 is MNHNY, CDR2 SVGAGI, per germline (reference sequence). The CDR3 covers 14 residues. Losses at the gene ends were 6 bases for V and 8 bases for J; bases not matched to a gene: 7. Written as DNA, the CDR3 is TGTGCCAGCAGCACCGGGACTAGCGGGGAGAAGCAGTACGTC. It specifies CASSTGTSGEKQYV.

This clone occurred a few times. The chain recombines TRBV4-1 with TRBJ2-7; 7 bases are shared with TRBD1. CDR3 length equals 16 residues. The germline CDR1 and CDR2 sequences are MGHRA and YSYEKL. The V gene end was trimmed by 0 bases and the J gene end by 2 bases; junction bases not matched to a gene: 7. CDR3 protein: CASSQDPTGATYEQYV. The CDR3 region has the DNA TGCGCCAGCAGCCAAGACCCAACAGGGGCCACCTACGAGCAGTACGTC.

The chain employs TRBV7-2 and TRBJ2-1; D gene ambiguous. V shed 6 bases and J shed 7 bases, with 13 bases lying between them. CDR3 length: 13 amino acids. Germline loops: CDR1 SGHTA, CDR2 FQGNSA. CDR3 bases: TGTGCCAGCAGTATAACCAAGGTGAATGAGCAGTTCTTC. This encodes CASSITKVNEQFF.

This clone was counted a few times. The J gene is TRBJ1-4, the V gene TRBV27; 9 nucleotides line up with TRBD1. V was pared by 3 bases and J by 11 bases, with 10 bases of the junction left unmatched. CDR3 length: 15 residues. Germline V gives CDR1 MNHEY, CDR2 SMNVEV (reference sequence). The CDR3, as DNA: TGTGCCAGCAGTTTTTTCACCACGGGACAGGGCAAACTGTTTTTT. This translates into CASSFFTTGQGKLFF.

This rearrangement joins TRBV20-1 to TRBJ2-1; D unclear. The CDR3 covers 11 residues. Trimming cost V 6 bases and J 9 bases, with 12 bases left between them. Germline CDR1 is DFQATT and CDR2 is SNEGSKA (reference sequence). This CDR3 is CSALPSSEQFF. The DNA of the CDR3 is TGCAGTGCACTACCGTCTAGTGAGCAGTTCTTC.

The chain couples TRBV5-6 to TRBJ2-5; 8 bases fit TRBD1. Germline V gene sequence: CDR1 SGHDT, CDR2 YYEEEE. CDR3 length equals 15 residues. V shed 1 base, J shed 5 bases, and the junction held 7 bases outside the gene matches. CDR3 sequence: CASSLYGTGGETQYF. CDR3 coding DNA: TGTGCCAGCAGCTTGTACGGGACAGGAGGGGAGACCCAGTACTTC.

The V and J genes are TRBV4-3 and TRBJ2-1; 8 bases map to TRBD2. Trimming removed 0 bases from V and 10 bases from J; junction bases left unmatched: 8. The CDR3 consists of 15 residues. Germline lookup yields CDR1 LGHNA and CDR2 YSLEER. CDR3 residues: CASSQEPGLVWEQFF. CDR3 nucleotide sequence: TGCGCCAGCAGCCAAGAACCGGGACTAGTTTGGGAGCAGTTCTTC.

The chain has TRBV10-2 and TRBJ1-1; D uncertain. Germline V lookup: CDR1 WSHSY, CDR2 SAAADI. Trimming took off 6 bases at V and 2 bases at J, with 7 bases between the two ends. The CDR3 has 12 residues. CDR3 region: CASRSANTEAFF. The CDR3 bases are TGCGCCAGCAGATCGGCTAACACTGAAGCTTTCTTT.

In its sample, this clone was seen a few times. V and J are TRBV11-2 and TRBJ2-1; 10 bases line up with TRBD2. The CDR3 has 13 amino acids. The germline CDR1 and CDR2 sequences are SGHAT and FQNNGV. V trimming: 4 bases; J trimming: 10 bases; junction bases outside the gene matches: 4. CDR3 nucleotide sequence: TGTGCCAGCAGCTCTAGCGGGGGCCTAGAGCAGTTCTTC. The encoded protein is CASSSSGGLEQFF. Full variable domain (missing parts from reference TRBV11-2 and TRBJ2-1): EAGVAQSPRYKIIEKRQSVAFWCNPISGHATLYWYQQILGQGPKLLIQFQNNGVVDDSQLPKDRFSAERLKGVDSTLKIQPAKLEDSAVYLCASSSSGGLEQFFGPGTRLTVL.

The V and J genes are TRBV14 and TRBJ1-1; no clear D. Germline loops: CDR1 SGHDN, CDR2 FVKESK. The CDR3 runs 13 residues. The germline V and J ends were trimmed by 4 bases and 0 bases, with 6 bases remaining between them. The CDR3: CASSRSLNTEAFF. The CDR3 nucleotides read TGTGCCAGCAGCCGTTCGTTGAACACTGAAGCTTTCTTT.

This clone was detected only a few times. The chain employs TRBV9 and TRBJ1-3; D is unclear. The ends were cut back, 0 bases at V and 4 bases at J, with 11 bases in the middle. The CDR3 loop spans 15 amino acids. The germline V gene encodes CDR1 SGDLS and CDR2 YYNGEE. CDR3 bases: TGTGCCAGCAGCGTAGAGGCTTTACGGGGAAACACCATATATTTT. Translated, it gives CASSVEALRGNTIYF.

This clone was found a few times. This chain connects TRBV27 to TRBJ2-7; 9 positions match TRBD1. The CDR3 runs 16 residues. J gave up 3 bases and V 5 bases, and 11 bases lay outside the gene matches. Germline V gene sequence: CDR1 MNHEY, CDR2 SMNVEV (reference sequence). In nucleotides, the CDR3 is TGTGCCAGCAGTCTTAGTAGGACAGGGGCGATCTACGAGCAGTACTTC. Its protein product is CASSLSRTGAIYEQYF.

In its sample, this clone was seen a few times. This rearrangement joins TRBV15 to TRBJ1-5, with no clear D. This CDR3 comprises 15 residues. The V and J ends lost 0 bases and 0 bases respectively, with 6 bases between them. In germline, CDR1 is LNHNV, CDR2 YYDKDF (reference sequence). CDR3 amino acids: CATSRDGVSNQPQHF. CDR3 nucleotides: TGTGCCACCAGCAGAGATGGGGTTAGCAATCAGCCCCAGCATTTT. The variable domain in full, completed from reference TRBV15 and TRBJ1-5, reads DAMVIQNPRYQVTQFGKPVTLSCSQTLNHNVMYWYQQKSSQAPKLLFHYYDKDFNNEADTPDNFQSRRPNTSFCFLDIRSPGLGDTAMYLCATSRDGVSNQPQHFGDGTRLSIL.

This clone was observed a few times. The chain uses TRBV7-9 and TRBJ2-3, with D perhaps assigned TRBD1 or TRBD2 (5 bases each). Per the germline V gene, CDR1 is SEHNR and CDR2 is FQNEAQ (reference sequence). The CDR3 is 15 amino acids. Trimming stripped 8 bases from V and 7 bases from J, with 22 bases between. CDR3 in DNA: TGTGCCAGCGCACAACGTCGGGACCTCGGGTATACGCAGTATTTT. It encodes CASAQRRDLGYTQYF.

The rearrangement links TRBV14 to TRBJ2-3, with a tentative D call TRBD1 (6 bases). CDR3 length: 14 residues. Germline-derived CDR1 and CDR2 are SGHDN and FVKESK. V dropped 7 bases and J dropped 4 bases, with 15 bases sitting between them. CDR3 nucleotide sequence: TGTGCCAGCATGGAGACAGGAAGAGCAGATACGCAGTATTTT. This sequence encodes CASMETGRADTQYF.

This clone showed up just a few times. CDR3 sequence: CASRQDMSSYNEQFF. CDR3 DNA: TGTGCCAGCAGACAAGACATGAGCTCCTACAATGAGCAGTTCTTC. The rearrangement links TRBV2 to TRBJ2-1; D remains ambiguous. With 6 bases removed from V and 0 bases from J, the gap between germline ends came to 12 bases. CDR1 and CDR2 (germline): SNHLY, FYNNEI. The CDR3 extends over 15 amino acids.

The gene calls are TRBV18 and TRBJ1-4; D is undetermined. The CDR3 runs 15 residues. Germline V CDR1 and CDR2: KGHSH, LQKENI. The V gene lost 1 base and the J gene lost 5 bases, with 11 bases spanning the gap. The CDR3 protein is CASSPLMAANEKLFF. CDR3 nucleotides: TGTGCCAGCTCACCACTAATGGCAGCGAATGAAAAACTGTTTTTT.

This clone was detected only a few times. The CDR3 DNA follows: TGTGCCAGCAGTTATTGGGGAGGGGCGAACACTGAAGCTTTCTTT. Encoded protein: CASSYWGGANTEAFF. The chain combines TRBV6-5 with TRBJ1-1; the D gene is possibly TRBD1 (5 bases). V lost 3 bases, J lost 1 base, and 12 bases lay in between. The CDR3 is 15 amino acids. Germline V CDR1 and CDR2: MNHEY, SVGAGI.

As to this clone: Other DNA sequences of this sample code for an identical CDR3. The CDR3 spells CASSFHNEQFF. Written as DNA, the CDR3 is TGCGCCAGCAGCTTTCACAATGAGCAGTTCTTC. V gene TRBV5-1 combines with J gene TRBJ2-1; D unclear. CDR1 SGHRS and CDR2 YFSETQ come from the germline V gene. Trimming pared 2 bases from V and 5 bases from J, leaving 2 bases between. The CDR3 runs 11 residues. The complete variable domain, with remaining parts taken from reference TRBV5-1 and TRBJ2-1, reads KAGVTQTPRYLIKTRGQQVTLSCSPISGHRSVSWYQQTPGQGLQFLFEYFSETQRNKGNFPGRFSGRQFSNSRSEMNVSTLELGDSALYLCASSFHNEQFFGPGTRLTVL.

In this sample, this clone turned up a few times. This sequence joins TRBV7-2 and TRBJ2-7, with 9 positions matching TRBD2. The ends lost 6 bases at V and 2 bases at J; junction bases unmatched: 2. This CDR3 is 13 amino acids long. The germline gives CDR1 SGHTA, CDR2 FQGNSA. For the CDR3, the DNA is TGTGCCAGCAGGGGACTAGCAGCCTACGAGCAGTACTTC. Encoded protein: CASRGLAAYEQYF.

The sample holds a few counts of this clone. V gene TRBV7-3 combines with J gene TRBJ2-6, with a weak D call TRBD1 (6 bases). With 5 bases removed from V and 2 bases from J, the gap between germline ends came to 10 bases. Germline CDR1 is SGHTA and CDR2 is FQGTGA. The CDR3 spans 15 residues. The CDR3 sequence: CASSRPGAGANVLTF. CDR3 in DNA: TGTGCCAGCAGCCGCCCAGGGGCTGGGGCCAACGTCCTGACTTTC.

This clone was seen more than once but under ten times. The rearrangement uses TRBV7-2 and TRBJ2-3; TRBD2 matches 9 bases. The CDR3 is 15 residues long. Germline V CDR1 and CDR2: SGHTA, FQGNSA. V dropped 5 bases and J dropped 4; count of bases not matched to a gene: 7. For the CDR3, the DNA is TGTGCCAGCAGCCGCGGGGCGGGAGGGGCAGATACGCAGTATTTT. Translation gives CASSRGAGGADTQYF.

The chain combines TRBV25-1 with TRBJ1-5, with D perhaps matching TRBD1 (5 bases). The V end lost 5 bases, the J end lost 6 bases, and 11 bases lay between the germline ends. CDR1 is MGHDK, CDR2 SYGVNS, per germline. The CDR3 is made up of 13 amino acids. CDR3 DNA sequence: TGTGCCAGCAGTATCGGGACGGGTCAGCCCCAGCATTTT. Translated, it gives CASSIGTGQPQHF.

This clone has more than one count but fewer than ten. The chain links TRBV9 to TRBJ2-1, with TRBD2 identical over 7 bases. Germline values: CDR1 SGDLS, CDR2 YYNGEE. V was clipped by 0 bases and J by 1 base; unmatched bases: 1. This CDR3 has 15 amino acids. CDR3: CASSVGEGSYNEQFF. CDR3 nucleotides: TGTGCCAGCAGCGTAGGGGAGGGTTCCTACAATGAGCAGTTCTTC.

CDR3 amino acids: CASTSQQGQYGYEQYF. The CDR3 nucleotides are TGTGCCAGCACCTCCCAGCAGGGGCAATATGGGTACGAGCAGTACTTC. The chain couples TRBV7-2 to TRBJ2-7; a weak D match, TRBD1 (6 bases). There are 16 residues in the CDR3. Germline CDR1 SGHTA, CDR2 FQGNSA. Trimming cost V 7 bases and J 4 bases, with 23 bases left between them.

The rearrangement links TRBV7-9 to TRBJ2-5; tentative D call: TRBD2 (5 bases). Trimming cost V 8 bases and J 1 base, with 11 bases left between them. Germline loops: CDR1 SEHNR, CDR2 FQNEAQ (reference sequence). The CDR3 sequence is 13 residues long. The CDR3: CASLGSGQETQYF. The CDR3 coding sequence is TGTGCCAGCCTGGGAAGCGGCCAAGAGACCCAGTACTTC. The full variable domain, rest sourced from reference TRBV7-9 and TRBJ2-5, is DTGVSQNPRHKITKRGQNVTFRCDPISEHNRLYWYRQTLGQGPEFLTYFQNEAQLEKSRLLSDRFSAERPKGSFSTLEIQRTEQGDSAMYLCASLGSGQETQYFGPGTRLLVL.

V gene TRBV7-2 combines with J gene TRBJ2-1, with D possibly being TRBD2 (8 bases). Germline loops: CDR1 SGHTA, CDR2 FQGNSA. Trimming stripped 4 bases from V and 7 bases from J, with 20 bases between. This CDR3 is 16 amino acids long. CDR3 sequence: CASSSEIAGQRNEQFF. The CDR3 nucleotides read TGTGCCAGCAGCTCCGAAATAGCGGGACAGCGGAATGAGCAGTTCTTC. The full variable domain, completed using reference TRBV7-2 and TRBJ2-1, is GAGVSQSPSNKVTEKGKDVELRCDPISGHTALYWYRQSLGQGLEFLIYFQGNSAPDKSGLPSDRFSAERTGGSVSTLTIQRTQQEDSAVYLCASSSEIAGQRNEQFFGPGTRLTVL.

This clone has just a few counts. The V call is TRBV28, the J call TRBJ1-6, with 8 bases fitting TRBD1. V shed 5 bases, J shed 0 bases, and the junction held 3 bases outside the gene matches. This CDR3 has 16 amino acids. The V gene's germline CDR1 is MDHEN and CDR2 SYDVKM. The CDR3 protein is CASSPGGSSYNSPLHF. In DNA form, the CDR3 reads TGTGCCAGCAGTCCAGGGGGCAGCTCCTATAATTCACCCCTCCACTTT.